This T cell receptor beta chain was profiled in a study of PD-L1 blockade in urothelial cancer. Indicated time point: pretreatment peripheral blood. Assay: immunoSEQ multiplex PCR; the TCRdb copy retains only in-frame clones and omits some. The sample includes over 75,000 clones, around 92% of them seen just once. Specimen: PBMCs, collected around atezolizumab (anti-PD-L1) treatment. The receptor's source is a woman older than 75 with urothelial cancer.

CDR3 bases: TGTGCCAGCAGTTACGGGGGAGGTGGCACAGATACGCAGTATTTT. Protein: CASSYGGGGTDTQYF. The V call is TRBV28, the J call TRBJ2-3; perhaps TRBD2 as D (6 bases). Germline-derived CDR1 and CDR2 are MDHEN and SYDVKM. The germline V and J ends were trimmed by 4 bases and 1 base, with 12 bases remaining between them. The CDR3 length is 15 residues.